A selection of T cell receptor beta chains follows, all from one sample in a study of shared T cell receptors in the human thymus. This table comes from immunoSEQ multiplex PCR, and its TCRdb copy is limited to in-frame clones, with some not included. The sample holds some 760,000 clones, 80% to 90% seen once. This sample also belongs to another study, concerning human thymus T cells.

Sequencing was performed on thymocytes. The source of these receptors is a girl less than two years old with a congenital heart defect. Each CDR3 is given with its conserved first and last residue. The D gene is left open where the match is weak. Some rows mark clone size as missing; the rest say once, few, many or name a class of expanded clone.

CDR3aa: CAISPGQDSEQYF; CDR3nt: TGTGCCATCAGCCCGGGACAGGATTCCGAGCAGTACTTC; abundance: -; d_gene: TRBD1; j_gene: TRBJ2-7; v_gene: TRBV10-3
CDR3aa: CASSEAREGGETQYF; CDR3nt: TGTGCCAGCAGTGAAGCTAGAGAAGGGGGAGAGACCCAGTACTTC; abundance: -; d_gene: -; j_gene: TRBJ2-5; v_gene: TRBV2
CDR3aa: CASSPGRVIAKNIQYF; CDR3nt: TGTGCCAGCAGCCCGGGAAGGGTGATTGCCAAAAACATTCAGTACTTC; abundance: -; d_gene: -; j_gene: TRBJ2-4; v_gene: TRBV5-5
CDR3aa: CASSLVQGKEKLFF; CDR3nt: TGTGCCAGCAGCTTAGTCCAGGGAAAGGAAAAACTGTTTTTT; abundance: -; d_gene: -; j_gene: TRBJ1-4; v_gene: TRBV7-6
CDR3aa: CASSKTVLTEAFF; CDR3nt: TGTGCCAGCAGTAAGACAGTTCTCACTGAAGCTTTCTTT; abundance: -; d_gene: -; j_gene: TRBJ1-1; v_gene: TRBV6-5
CDR3aa: CSAPDGLQQYF; CDR3nt: TGCAGTGCCCCCGACGGACTACAACAGTACTTC; abundance: -; d_gene: -; j_gene: TRBJ2-7; v_gene: TRBV20-1
CDR3aa: CASGFSDSPLNTEAFF; CDR3nt: TGTGCTAGTGGTTTTTCGGACAGTCCCTTGAACACTGAAGCTTTCTTT; abundance: -; d_gene: -; j_gene: TRBJ1-1; v_gene: TRBV12-5
CDR3aa: CASKGGGAYEQYF; CDR3nt: TGTGCCAGCAAGGGCGGGGGCGCCTACGAGCAGTACTTC; abundance: -; d_gene: -; j_gene: TRBJ2-7; v_gene: TRBV28
CDR3aa: CASSRGHFNTEAFF; CDR3nt: TGTGCCAGTAGTAGGGGACACTTTAACACTGAAGCTTTCTTT; abundance: once; d_gene: -; j_gene: TRBJ1-1; v_gene: TRBV19
CDR3aa: CASSQMRLHRTIYNEQFF; CDR3nt: TGTGCCAGCAGCCAAATGAGACTACACCGAACTATCTACAATGAGCAGTTCTTC; abundance: -; d_gene: -; j_gene: TRBJ2-1; v_gene: TRBV14
CDR3aa: CASSFTGGEVGYTF; CDR3nt: TGTGCCAGCAGCTTTACAGGGGGCGAGGTTGGCTACACCTTC; abundance: -; d_gene: TRBD1; j_gene: TRBJ1-2; v_gene: TRBV11-2
CDR3aa: CASSLKGGLNTEAFF; CDR3nt: TGTGCCAGCAGCTTAAAGGGGGGGTTGAACACTGAAGCTTTCTTT; abundance: -; d_gene: -; j_gene: TRBJ1-1; v_gene: TRBV5-4
CDR3aa: CASSPVPRGQPQHF; CDR3nt: TGTGCCAGCTCACCGGTCCCAAGGGGTCAGCCCCAGCATTTT; abundance: -; d_gene: -; j_gene: TRBJ1-5; v_gene: TRBV18
CDR3aa: CASSVDEGLAGGQGNEQFF; CDR3nt: TGTGCCAGCAGCGTAGACGAGGGACTAGCGGGGGGGCAGGGCAATGAGCAGTTCTTC; abundance: -; d_gene: TRBD2; j_gene: TRBJ2-1; v_gene: TRBV9
CDR3aa: CASSDGVSGNEQFF; CDR3nt: TGTGCCAGCAGTGACGGGGTAAGCGGCAATGAGCAGTTCTTC; abundance: -; d_gene: -; j_gene: TRBJ2-1; v_gene: TRBV2
CDR3aa: CASSGTDSNQPQHF; CDR3nt: TGTGCCAGCAGTGGGACAGATAGCAATCAGCCCCAGCATTTT; abundance: -; d_gene: TRBD1; j_gene: TRBJ1-5; v_gene: TRBV28
CDR3aa: CASTVGLNSYGYTF; CDR3nt: TGTGCCAGCACCGTGGGACTAAATAGCTATGGCTACACCTTC; abundance: few; d_gene: -; j_gene: TRBJ1-2; v_gene: TRBV2
CDR3aa: CASSQGDGGAEDTQYF; CDR3nt: TGCGCCAGCAGCCAAGGAGACGGGGGGGCGGAGGATACGCAGTATTTT; abundance: -; d_gene: TRBD2; j_gene: TRBJ2-3; v_gene: TRBV4-1
CDR3aa: CASSLYSTSGCCRYQETQYF; CDR3nt: TGCGCCAGCAGCTTGTATTCGACTAGCGGGTGTTGCCGGTACCAAGAGACCCAGTACTTC; abundance: -; d_gene: TRBD2; j_gene: TRBJ2-5; v_gene: TRBV5-1
CDR3aa: CATTRDRAGYTF; CDR3nt: TGTGCCACCACCAGGGACAGGGCTGGCTACACCTTC; abundance: -; d_gene: TRBD1; j_gene: TRBJ1-2; v_gene: TRBV7-9
CDR3aa: CASSCDSFSSPYGYTF; CDR3nt: TGCGCCAGCAGCTGTGACAGCTTCTCCTCCCCCTATGGCTACACCTTC; abundance: -; d_gene: -; j_gene: TRBJ1-2; v_gene: TRBV5-1
CDR3aa: CASSAGEARLGQETQYF; CDR3nt: TGCGCCAGCAGCGCGGGGGAGGCACGGCTGGGCCAAGAGACCCAGTACTTC; abundance: -; d_gene: TRBD2; j_gene: TRBJ2-5; v_gene: TRBV10-1
CDR3aa: CASSTGLADTPDTQYF; CDR3nt: TGTGCCAGCAGCACGGGACTAGCGGACACACCCGATACGCAGTATTTT; abundance: -; d_gene: TRBD2; j_gene: TRBJ2-3; v_gene: TRBV7-2
CDR3aa: CASSDIWGGGTYEQYF; CDR3nt: TGTGCCAGCAGTGATATTTGGGGAGGTGGAACCTACGAGCAGTACTTC; abundance: -; d_gene: -; j_gene: TRBJ2-7; v_gene: TRBV6-1
CDR3aa: CASRGYSGGGSYEQYF; CDR3nt: TGTGCCAGCAGAGGGTATAGCGGGGGCGGCTCCTACGAGCAGTACTTC; abundance: few; d_gene: TRBD2; j_gene: TRBJ2-7; v_gene: TRBV7-8
CDR3aa: CASSDGGFPDTQYF; CDR3nt: TGTGCCAGCAGTGATGGTGGCTTCCCAGATACGCAGTATTTT; abundance: -; d_gene: -; j_gene: TRBJ2-3; v_gene: TRBV2
CDR3aa: CASSTPGSGGDEKLFF; CDR3nt: TGTGCCAGTAGTACCCCCGGTAGTGGAGGTGATGAAAAACTGTTTTTT; abundance: once; d_gene: -; j_gene: TRBJ1-4; v_gene: TRBV19
CDR3aa: CASSFNSSGSTGELFF; CDR3nt: TGTGCCAGCAGCTTCAATAGCTCAGGGTCCACCGGGGAGCTGTTTTTT; abundance: -; d_gene: -; j_gene: TRBJ2-2; v_gene: TRBV13
CDR3aa: CASSVDGNTSYEQYF; CDR3nt: TGTGCCAGCAGCGTAGATGGCAACACCTCCTACGAGCAGTACTTC; abundance: -; d_gene: -; j_gene: TRBJ2-7; v_gene: TRBV9
CDR3aa: CASSMSQSMGRDIQYF; CDR3nt: TGTGCCAGTAGTATGTCCCAGAGCATGGGTCGGGACATTCAGTACTTC; abundance: -; d_gene: -; j_gene: TRBJ2-4; v_gene: TRBV19
CDR3aa: CSARDLQPQHF; CDR3nt: TGCAGTGCTAGAGATCTTCAGCCCCAGCATTTT; abundance: -; d_gene: -; j_gene: TRBJ1-5; v_gene: TRBV20-1
CDR3aa: CASSARTSGGASQETQYF; CDR3nt: TGTGCCAGCAGCGCTCGGACTAGCGGGGGGGCATCTCAAGAGACCCAGTACTTC; abundance: -; d_gene: TRBD2; j_gene: TRBJ2-5; v_gene: TRBV9
CDR3aa: CASSQEEGYANYGYTF; CDR3nt: TGCGCCAGCAGCCAAGAAGAGGGTTATGCTAACTATGGCTACACCTTC; abundance: -; d_gene: -; j_gene: TRBJ1-2; v_gene: TRBV4-3
CDR3aa: CASSRDRYEQYF; CDR3nt: TGTGCCAGCAGCCGAGACAGGTACGAGCAGTACTTC; abundance: -; d_gene: -; j_gene: TRBJ2-7; v_gene: TRBV7-9
CDR3aa: CASSLRTGHQGYTF; CDR3nt: TGCGCCAGCAGCCTCCGGACAGGGCATCAAGGCTACACCTTC; abundance: -; d_gene: TRBD1; j_gene: TRBJ1-2; v_gene: TRBV5-1
CDR3aa: CASSQERGVAGGAWFF; CDR3nt: -; abundance: few; d_gene: -; j_gene: TRBJ2-1; v_gene: TRBV4-1
CDR3aa: CASNPLRGTENYGYTF; CDR3nt: TGTGCCAGCAATCCGCTACGAGGAACTGAAAACTATGGCTACACCTTC; abundance: -; d_gene: -; j_gene: TRBJ1-2; v_gene: TRBV27
CDR3aa: CASSVAGTQYF; CDR3nt: TGTGCCAGCAGCGTAGCCGGTACGCAGTATTTT; abundance: -; d_gene: -; j_gene: TRBJ2-3; v_gene: TRBV9
CDR3aa: CASSQDRLAGEIYEQYF; CDR3nt: TGCGCCAGCAGCCAAGACCGACTAGCGGGGGAGATCTACGAGCAGTACTTC; abundance: once; d_gene: TRBD2; j_gene: TRBJ2-7; v_gene: TRBV4-3
CDR3aa: CASRTPSGGGTYEQYF; CDR3nt: TGTGCCAGCAGAACCCCTAGCGGGGGGGGGACCTACGAGCAGTACTTC; abundance: -; d_gene: TRBD2; j_gene: TRBJ2-7; v_gene: TRBV27